One sample yielded the 26 T cell receptor beta chains listed below, sequenced in a study of blood T cell repertoires in COVID-19. The data were produced by immunoSEQ multiplex PCR, yet TCRdb's version contains in-frame clones alone and is incomplete. The sample lists around 250,000 clones, 70% to 90% occurring once. Sequencing was carried out using peripheral blood. The receptor set was obtained from a man aged 50 to 59 with active or convalescent COVID-19.

V gene TRBV7-3 combines with J gene TRBJ2-1; 11 bases agree with TRBD2. Losses at the gene ends were 5 bases for V and 5 bases for J; bases not matched to a gene: 11. The CDR3 is 17 amino acids. Looked up from germline, CDR1 is SGHTA and CDR2 is FQGTGA. The CDR3: CASSPRAIAGGDNEQFF. CDR3 nucleotide sequence: TGTGCCAGCAGCCCAAGGGCTATAGCGGGAGGGGACAATGAGCAGTTCTTC.

The chain carries TRBV7-2 and TRBJ2-1; 9 nucleotides align to TRBD2. V lost 4 bases to trimming and J lost 12 bases; unmatched junction nucleotides: 4. CDR3 length: 12 residues. Per germline, CDR1 SGHTA and CDR2 FQGNSA. This CDR3 reads CASSYSGSGQFF. DNA of the CDR3: TGTGCCAGCAGCTATAGCGGGAGTGGGCAGTTCTTC.

The chain combines TRBV5-4 with TRBJ1-2; D unclear. Trimming took 1 base from V and 2 from J, leaving 6 bases between them. Germline lookup yields CDR1 SGHNT and CDR2 YYREEE (reference sequence). The CDR3 length is 13 residues. Here the CDR3 DNA reads TGTGCCAGCAGCTTGCCGGGGAACTATGGCTACACCTTC. This codes for CASSLPGNYGYTF.

The chain employs TRBV5-1 and TRBJ1-2; no clear D. The V gene lost 0 bases and the J gene lost 10 bases, with 7 bases spanning the gap. The CDR3 has 11 residues. Germline loops: CDR1 SGHRS, CDR2 YFSETQ. CDR3 residues: CASSLDGDYTF. DNA for the CDR3: TGCGCCAGCAGCTTGGACGGGGACTACACCTTC.

Turning to this clone: Different DNA sequences within this sample yield the same CDR3. V gene TRBV19 combines with J gene TRBJ1-1; TRBD1 matches 8 bases. In germline, CDR1 is LNHDA, CDR2 SQIVND (reference sequence). There are 14 residues in the CDR3. V was clipped by 3 bases and J by 1 base; unmatched bases: 1. CDR3 in amino acids: CASSIGQGNTEAFF. The CDR3 nucleotides read TGTGCCAGTAGTATCGGACAGGGGAACACTGAAGCTTTCTTT.

The chain employs TRBV7-9 and TRBJ1-1, with D unclear. CDR3 size: 12 residues. The germline gives CDR1 SEHNR, CDR2 FQNEAQ (reference sequence). V was shortened by 5 bases and J by 8 bases, with 12 bases between the two germline ends. The DNA for the CDR3 is TGTGCCAGCAGCCCGTGGGAGGGCGAAGCTTTCTTT. Translating gives CASSPWEGEAFF.

This clone occurred once. J is TRBJ1-1 and V is TRBV7-3; possibly TRBD1 for D (6 bases). Germline V gene lookup returns CDR1 SGHTA and CDR2 FQGTGA. With 4 bases removed from V and 1 base from J, the gap between germline ends came to 13 bases. The CDR3 runs 15 residues. In DNA form, the CDR3 reads TGTGCCAGCAGCTCACAAACAGGGAGGAACACTGAAGCTTTCTTT. It encodes CASSSQTGRNTEAFF. Full variable domain (remainder filled in from reference TRBV7-3 and TRBJ1-1): GAGVSQTPSNKVTEKGKYVELRCDPISGHTALYWYRQSLGQGPEFLIYFQGTGAADDSGLPNDRFFAVRPEGSVSTLKIQRTERGDSAVYLCASSSQTGRNTEAFFGQGTRLTVV.

This rearrangement joins TRBV9 to TRBJ1-2, with D perhaps TRBD1 (5 bases). CDR1 is SGDLS, CDR2 YYNGEE, per germline. V lost 3 bases and J 5 bases, leaving 8 bases between the germline ends. This CDR3 contains 12 residues. CDR3 sequence (DNA): TGTGCCAGCAGCGGGGAGGGGTATGGCTACACCTTC. Its protein is CASSGEGYGYTF.

V is TRBV30 and J is TRBJ2-7; D is possibly TRBD1 (5 bases). From germline, CDR1 is GTSNPN and CDR2 SVGIG (reference sequence). V was clipped by 0 bases and J by 6 bases, with 12 bases between them. CDR3 length: 13 amino acids. In DNA form, the CDR3 reads TGTGCCTGGAGTGTTATCCCCCAGGGCGAGCAGTACTTC. Translated: CAWSVIPQGEQYF.

V usage is TRBV6-2 or TRBV6-3 and J usage is TRBJ1-5; D is possibly TRBD1 (6 bases). The length of the CDR3 is 14 residues. Germline CDR1 and CDR2: MNHEY and SVGEGT. The ends were cut back, 4 bases at V and 4 bases at J, with 11 bases in the middle. The CDR3 DNA reads TGTGCCAGCAGTTTAGGACAGAAAAATCAGCCCCAGCATTTT. Translated: CASSLGQKNQPQHF.

The V gene is TRBV28, the J gene TRBJ1-4, with TRBD1 matching 9 bases. The CDR3 covers 15 residues. Germline V gives CDR1 MDHEN, CDR2 SYDVKM. J was trimmed by 8 bases and V by 4 bases; bases with no gene match: 8. CDR3 region: CASSSGQGGTEKLFF. DNA of the CDR3: TGTGCCAGCAGTTCGGGACAGGGAGGGACCGAAAAACTGTTTTTT.

V usage is TRBV28 and J usage is TRBJ1-3, with D uncertain. The CDR3 is 17 amino acids. V was shortened by 8 bases and J by 1 base, with 21 bases between the two germline ends. CDR1 and CDR2 (germline): MDHEN, SYDVKM. DNA for the CDR3: TGTGCCAGCCGGCGCATGCAGAGGATGGGTTCTGGAAACACCATATATTTT. Protein: CASRRMQRMGSGNTIYF.

The rearrangement joins TRBV27 to TRBJ2-3; 8 nucleotides agree with TRBD2. Germline V lookup: CDR1 MNHEY, CDR2 SMNVEV (reference sequence). V lost 7 bases, J lost 9 bases, and 9 bases stayed unmatched. CDR3 size: 13 residues. CDR3: CASNIAGGNTQYF. In DNA form, the CDR3 reads TGTGCCAGCAATATCGCGGGAGGCAACACGCAGTATTTT.

This clone was detected a few times. The chain is built from TRBV7-9 and TRBJ1-3; D unresolved. V lost 5 bases and J 4 bases, leaving 9 bases between the germline ends. The CDR3 spans 13 residues. Germline CDR1 is SEHNR and CDR2 is FQNEAQ (reference sequence). The chain's CDR3 is CASSRPGGNTIYF. DNA for the CDR3: TGTGCCAGCAGCCGTCCGGGGGGAAACACCATATATTTT. Full variable domain (missing parts from reference TRBV7-9 and TRBJ1-3): DTGVSQNPRHKITKRGQNVTFRCDPISEHNRLYWYRQTLGQGPEFLTYFQNEAQLEKSRLLSDRFSAERPKGSFSTLEIQRTEQGDSAMYLCASSRPGGNTIYFGEGSWLTVV.

The chain combines TRBV7-2 with TRBJ2-2; the D gene is possibly TRBD2 (5 bases). Germline V gene data show CDR1 as SGHTA and CDR2 as FQGNSA. The V end lost 5 bases, the J end lost 8 bases, and 12 bases lay between the germline ends. The CDR3 extends over 13 amino acids. CDR3 bases: TGTGCCAGCAGCCTCCTCGGGATAGGGGAGCTGTTTTTT. This gives the protein CASSLLGIGELFF.

The DNA for the CDR3 is TGTGCCAGCATCAGGGGACAGCCCTACGAGCAGTACTTC. Protein: CASIRGQPYEQYF. This chain joins TRBV2 and TRBJ2-7, with 7 bases fitting TRBD1. CDR3 size: 13 residues. The germline V gene encodes CDR1 SNHLY and CDR2 FYNNEI. V was clipped by 7 bases and J by 2 bases; unmatched bases: 5.

The chain employs TRBV11-2 and TRBJ1-6, with no clear D. The ends were cut back, 5 bases at V and 0 bases at J, with 5 bases in the middle. The germline V gene encodes CDR1 SGHAT and CDR2 FQNNGV. The CDR3 totals 14 residues. The CDR3 DNA follows: TGTGCCAGCAGCCGGAGCTCCTATAATTCACCCCTCCACTTT. The encoded protein is CASSRSSYNSPLHF.

The CDR3 DNA sequence: TGTGCCAGCAGCTCCCGGGGAGGGAAGGCGACTAGCTACGAGCAGTACTTC. It is translated as CASSSRGGKATSYEQYF. The chain uses TRBV13 and TRBJ2-7, with 7 bases that match TRBD2. The CDR3 loop spans 17 amino acids. Per the germline V gene, CDR1 is PRHDT and CDR2 is FYEKMQ (reference sequence). The J segment lost 3 bases and the V segment lost 4 bases, leaving 15 bases of the junction unmatched.

The V gene is TRBV5-4, the J gene TRBJ2-7; tentatively, D is TRBD1 (7 bases). V gave up 4 bases and J gave up 6 bases, with 17 bases separating them. The CDR3 runs to 14 residues. CDR1 is SGHNT, CDR2 YYREEE, per germline (reference sequence). The CDR3 protein is CASSAQGERAEQYF. The CDR3 region has the DNA TGTGCCAGCAGCGCCCAGGGGGAGCGGGCCGAGCAGTACTTC.

This clone came up a few times. V gene TRBV4-1 combines with J gene TRBJ2-1; TRBD2 matches at 13 bases. V was pared by 1 base and J by 4 bases, with 7 bases of the junction left unmatched. Per germline, CDR1 MGHRA and CDR2 YSYEKL. The CDR3 runs to 18 residues. CDR3 region: CASSQVDLGLAGYNEQFF. The CDR3 coding sequence is TGCGCCAGCAGCCAAGTGGACCTGGGACTAGCGGGGTACAATGAGCAGTTCTTC.

The chain recombines TRBV7-9 with TRBJ2-5, with 7 bases identical to TRBD1. The trim removed 0 bases at V and 3 bases at J, leaving 1 base unmatched. Germline CDR1 reads SEHNR; CDR2 reads FQNEAQ (reference sequence). The length of the CDR3 is 14 residues. CDR3 sequence: CASSLAGTEETQYF. The CDR3 bases are TGTGCCAGCAGCTTAGCCGGGACAGAAGAGACCCAGTACTTC. The full variable domain, its missing parts supplied by reference TRBV7-9 and TRBJ2-5, is DTGVSQNPRHKITKRGQNVTFRCDPISEHNRLYWYRQTLGQGPEFLTYFQNEAQLEKSRLLSDRFSAERPKGSFSTLEIQRTEQGDSAMYLCASSLAGTEETQYFGPGTRLLVL.

The genes are TRBV24-1 and TRBJ1-1, with D unclear. V lost 10 bases, J lost 4 bases, and 9 bases lay in between. CDR1 and CDR2 (germline): KGHDR, SFDVKD. This CDR3 is built from 11 residues. This CDR3 is CATSEGTEAFF. The CDR3, as DNA: TGTGCCACGTCGGAGGGCACTGAAGCTTTCTTT.

This clone was seen once. DNA of the CDR3: TGTGCCAGCAGCCCCTTCCAGGGAAGGCAGTACTTC. Its translation: CASSPFQGRQYF. The genes are TRBV3-1 (or the pseudogene TRBV3-2) and TRBJ2-7; possibly TRBD1 for D (5 bases). Trimming took off 4 bases at V and 9 bases at J, with 13 bases between the two ends. This CDR3 has 12 residues. The germline V gene encodes CDR1 LGHDT and CDR2 YNNKEL (reference sequence).

CDR3 region: CASSRTWAGSEQFF. In DNA form, the CDR3 reads TGTGCCAGCTCCCGGACCTGGGCGGGGAGTGAGCAGTTCTTC. The chain recombines TRBV18 with TRBJ2-1, with a weak D call TRBD2 (6 bases). This CDR3 is built from 14 residues. Per the germline V gene, CDR1 is KGHSH and CDR2 is LQKENI. Trimming took 6 bases from V and 9 from J, leaving 18 bases between them.

The rearrangement uses TRBV6-5 and TRBJ2-1, with a possible D match to TRBD2 (6 bases). The germline CDR1 and CDR2 sequences are MNHEY and SVGAGI. This CDR3 is built from 13 residues. The V gene lost 5 bases and the J gene lost 8 bases, with 13 bases spanning the gap. CDR3 nucleotide sequence: TGTGCCAGCAGTCTTCCGGGCGGGGATGAGCAGTTCTTC. Encoded protein: CASSLPGGDEQFF.

This chain uses TRBV9 with TRBJ2-5; 8 nucleotides line up with TRBD1. The germline CDR1 and CDR2 sequences are SGDLS and YYNGEE. Losses at the gene ends were 4 bases for V and 4 bases for J; bases not matched to a gene: 9. The CDR3 totals 15 residues. CDR3: CASSSQGVKGETQYF. The DNA for the CDR3 is TGTGCCAGCAGCTCACAGGGGGTGAAAGGAGAGACCCAGTACTTC. The entire variable domain, with the rest obtained from reference TRBV9 and TRBJ2-5, is as follows: DSGVTQTPKHLITATGQRVTLRCSPRSGDLSVYWYQQSLDQGLQFLIQYYNGEERAKGNILERFSAQQFPDLHSELNLSSLELGDSALYFCASSSQGVKGETQYFGPGTRLLVL.